The 10 T cell receptor beta chains given below trace back to one sample, sequenced in a study of naive and memory T cell subsets (dated by TCRdb to between 2016 and 2019). Libraries were built with UMI-ligation and nested PCR. Sequenced on an Illumina MiSeq. The beta constant-region primer consisted of an equimolar mixture of two oligonucleotides that together covered TRBC1 and TRBC2. Four rounds of PCR were used to amplify ligated cDNA, with nested alpha and beta constant-region primers being used together with the SP2 primer. TCRdb reran the public reads through fastp at Q25 and MiXCR, keeping productive beta chains. One record per CDR3 amino acid sequence lists the most common genes and DNA. The sample records around 29,000 distinct CDR3 sequences, approximately 18% of which are singletons. The ten largest clonotypes hold roughly 3.5% of the sample. The sequencing sample was made of effector memory CD4+ T cells from blood. The sample's cell subset or site label, decoded: effector memory, CD45RA- CD27-. These receptors came from a human donor in good health.

This clonotype has just one count. This chain joins TRBV3-1 and TRBJ2-1; possible D gene TRBD1, 7 bases. This CDR3 region has 14 residues. Germline CDR1 is LGHDT and CDR2 is YNNKEL (reference sequence). Trimming pared 2 bases from V and 6 bases from J, leaving 11 bases between. CDR3 sequence: CASSQSQGGNEQFF. The CDR3 DNA sequence: TGTGCCAGCAGCCAAAGCCAGGGGGGCAATGAGCAGTTCTTC.

This clonotype has ten or more counts. This sequence joins TRBV6-6 and TRBJ2-3, with D uncertain. Germline lookup yields CDR1 MNHNY and CDR2 SVGAGI (reference sequence). V was trimmed by 6 bases and J by 0 bases, leaving 16 bases between them. This CDR3 is 16 amino acids long. The CDR3 reads CASSPTTFTSTDTQYF. DNA of the CDR3: TGTGCCAGCAGCCCCACGACCTTCACTAGCACAGATACGCAGTATTTT.

This rearrangement joins TRBV30 to TRBJ2-5; 7 nucleotides match TRBD1. Germline assignment: CDR1 GTSNPN and CDR2 SVGIG (reference sequence). V trimming: 3 bases; J trimming: 5 bases; junction bases outside the gene matches: 12. CDR3 length equals 15 residues. For the CDR3, the DNA is TGTGCCTGGAGGGAACGACAGGGATTGATGGAGACCCAGTACTTC. Protein product: CAWRERQGLMETQYF.

This clonotype rates as medium-sized. The chain is built from TRBV10-2 and TRBJ2-1, with D hard to call. The CDR3 is 12 amino acids. Germline V gives CDR1 WSHSY, CDR2 SAAADI. V lost 0 bases and J 7 bases, leaving 4 bases between the germline ends. The CDR3 sequence: CASSESSNEQFF. DNA of the CDR3: TGCGCCAGCAGTGAGTCATCGAATGAGCAGTTCTTC.

Many counts were recorded for this clonotype. V gene TRBV27 combines with J gene TRBJ1-4; D might be TRBD1 (5 bases). Germline V CDR1 and CDR2: MNHEY, SMNVEV (reference sequence). Trimming stripped 0 bases from V and 8 bases from J, with 16 bases between. This CDR3 is 16 amino acids long. The CDR3 sequence: CASSLSGISRGEKLFF. The CDR3 region has the DNA TGTGCCAGCAGTTTATCAGGGATTTCAAGGGGCGAAAAACTGTTTTTT.

This clonotype has just a few counts. J is TRBJ1-3 and V is TRBV6-5; no firm D call. The CDR3 totals 14 residues. Trimming cost V 7 bases and J 2 bases, with 12 bases left between them. Germline CDR1 is MNHEY and CDR2 is SVGAGI. CDR3 protein: CASTPAGAGNTIYF. CDR3 bases: TGTGCCAGCACGCCGGCGGGCGCTGGAAACACCATATATTTT.

A few counts support this clonotype. DNA of the CDR3: TGTGCCAGCAGCCAAGTAGGAACAGGGGGCCGGGGCTACACCTTC. This sequence encodes CASSQVGTGGRGYTF. The gene calls are TRBV3-1 and TRBJ1-2; TRBD1 matches at 9 bases. This CDR3 comprises 15 residues. The V gene end was trimmed by 1 base and the J gene end by 8 bases; junction bases not matched to a gene: 8. Germline CDR1 and CDR2: LGHDT and YNNKEL (reference sequence). Full variable domain (missing parts from reference TRBV3-1 and TRBJ1-2): DTAVSQTPKYLVTQMGNDKSIKCEQNLGHDTMYWYKQDSKKFLKIMFSYNNKELIINETVPNRFSPKSPDKAHLNLHINSLELGDSAVYFCASSQVGTGGRGYTFGSGTRLTVV.

This clonotype was observed a few times. This rearrangement joins TRBV5-1 to TRBJ1-6; D might be TRBD1 (6 bases). Germline V gene data show CDR1 as SGHRS and CDR2 as YFSETQ. V shed 4 bases and J shed 7 bases, with 12 bases lying between them. The CDR3 totals 14 residues. The CDR3 here is CASSAGTTNSPLHF. The CDR3 DNA is TGCGCCAGCAGCGCCGGGACAACGAATTCACCCCTCCACTTT.

The gene calls are TRBV9 and TRBJ2-7; 7 nucleotides agree with TRBD1. The CDR3 is 14 residues long. V was pared by 2 bases and J by 5 bases, with 7 bases of the junction left unmatched. Germline V gene lookup returns CDR1 SGDLS and CDR2 YYNGEE. The DNA for the CDR3 is TGTGCCAGCAGCGTCGGGACAGAAGGGAACGAGCAGTACTTC. It codes for CASSVGTEGNEQYF. Looking up the rest from reference TRBV9 and TRBJ2-7 gives the full variable domain: DSGVTQTPKHLITATGQRVTLRCSPRSGDLSVYWYQQSLDQGLQFLIQYYNGEERAKGNILERFSAQQFPDLHSELNLSSLELGDSALYFCASSVGTEGNEQYFGPGTRLTVT.

This chain connects TRBV5-1 to TRBJ2-7; 7 bases map to TRBD2. V trimming: 0 bases; J trimming: 6 bases; junction bases outside the gene matches: 9. The CDR3 length is 15 residues. Germline CDR1 reads SGHRS; CDR2 reads YFSETQ. CDR3 loop: CASSLAGTTQSEQYF. In DNA form, the CDR3 reads TGCGCCAGCAGCTTGGCCGGGACTACCCAGTCCGAGCAGTACTTC.